The clone carrying this T cell receptor beta chain was seen more than once but under ten times. This entry belongs to a study of blood T cell repertoires in COVID-19. Study processing details: The authors estimated nucleated cell counts from reference gene primer amplification. Only in-frame clones appear in the TCRdb table, and some are missing; sequencing was by immunoSEQ multiplex PCR. D and trimming come from the DNA, and the V and J calls and clone size come from that table. The sample lists 100,000 or so clones, under 80% occurring once. The CDR3 runs to 14 residues. V was cut by 0 bases and J by 0 bases, with 4 bases left in between. Germline CDR1 SGHRS, CDR2 YFSETQ.

Sequencing was carried out using peripheral blood. V usage is TRBV5-1 and J usage is TRBJ2-4; D is unclear. The clonotype was recovered from a woman between 65 and 79 years old with acute or convalescent COVID-19. The CDR3 spells CASSLDIAKNIQYF. The DNA of the CDR3 is TGCGCCAGCAGCTTGGATATAGCCAAAAACATTCAGTACTTC.